A selection of T cell receptor beta chains follows, all from one sample in a study of post-analysis software for immune sequencing data. MiXCR, run by TCRdb on the PCR reads, gives a single entry per CDR3 protein. Among 750,000 to 950,000 distinct CDR3 sequences, about 53% were seen once, and the ten largest hold 4.6%. The material sequenced was blood. These receptors were obtained from a girl aged 5-17 years with multiple sclerosis. The CDR3 runs from the conserved cysteine through the conserved F or W. The order of the fields is D gene, V gene, clone size, J gene, CDR3 DNA, CDR3 protein. D genes are given only for firm matches. Size values are once, few and many counts, or a class for expanded clones, and some rows have none.

d_call: TRBD2; v_call: TRBV5-1; clone_size: .; j_call: TRBJ2-1; cdr3_nt: TGCGCCAGCAGCTTGTTTGGGACTAGGGGGAATGAGCAGTTCTTC; cdr3_aa: CASSLFGTRGNEQFF
d_call: TRBD2; v_call: TRBV4-1; clone_size: .; j_call: TRBJ2-2; cdr3_nt: TGCGCCAGCAGCCTTAATCCCGGGACTAGCGGGATAGCACCCGGGGAGCTGTTTTTT; cdr3_aa: CASSLNPGTSGIAPGELFF
d_call: .; v_call: TRBV5-1; clone_size: .; j_call: TRBJ1-1; cdr3_nt: TGCGCCAGCAGGACCGGGACACATCTTCTGAACACTGAAGCTTTCTTT; cdr3_aa: CASRTGTHLLNTEAFF
d_call: TRBD1; v_call: TRBV5-1; clone_size: .; j_call: TRBJ2-7; cdr3_nt: TGCGCCAGCAGCCCGTTAGGGACAGGCGACTACGAGCAGTACTTC; cdr3_aa: CASSPLGTGDYEQYF
d_call: .; v_call: TRBV9; clone_size: few; j_call: TRBJ2-5; cdr3_nt: TGTGCCAGCAGCGTCACCACGGAGACCCAGTACTTC; cdr3_aa: CASSVTTETQYF
d_call: .; v_call: TRBV5-1; clone_size: .; j_call: TRBJ2-3; cdr3_nt: TGCGCCAGCAGCTCCCATATTCGGACAATCAATACGCAGTATTTT; cdr3_aa: CASSSHIRTINTQYF
d_call: TRBD2; v_call: TRBV5-1; clone_size: few; j_call: TRBJ2-3; cdr3_nt: TGCGCCAGCAGCCCGGGACTAGCGGGAGTCGTTCGCTCAGATACGCAGTATTTT; cdr3_aa: CASSPGLAGVVRSDTQYF
d_call: TRBD2; v_call: TRBV20-1; clone_size: .; j_call: TRBJ2-3; cdr3_nt: TGCAGTGCCGGGCAGCGGGAGACAGATACGCAGTATTTT; cdr3_aa: CSAGQRETDTQYF
d_call: .; v_call: TRBV20-1; clone_size: few; j_call: TRBJ2-5; cdr3_nt: TGCAGTGCTAGAGATAAATCTAGCCAAGAGACCCAGTACTTC; cdr3_aa: CSARDKSSQETQYF
d_call: TRBD1; v_call: TRBV29-1; clone_size: few; j_call: TRBJ2-5; cdr3_nt: TGCAGCGTTAGCCAGGGGGCTGGGGAGACCCAGTACTTC; cdr3_aa: CSVSQGAGETQYF
d_call: .; v_call: TRBV7-6; clone_size: .; j_call: TRBJ2-1; cdr3_nt: TGTGCCAGCAGCTTAGAGGCTCTAGCGATGTACAATGAGCAGTTCTTC; cdr3_aa: CASSLEALAMYNEQFF
d_call: TRBD2; v_call: TRBV29-1; clone_size: few; j_call: TRBJ2-3; cdr3_nt: TGCAGCGTTGGAAGCCCGCGCGGGGGGACAGATACGCAGTATTTT; cdr3_aa: CSVGSPRGGTDTQYF
d_call: .; v_call: TRBV20-1; clone_size: .; j_call: TRBJ2-5; cdr3_nt: TGCAGTGCTATAGGTGGGAAGGGCCATAGTATAGAGACCCAGTACTTC; cdr3_aa: CSAIGGKGHSIETQYF
d_call: TRBD1; v_call: TRBV27; clone_size: few; j_call: TRBJ2-1; cdr3_nt: TGTGCCAGCAGTATCAATCGGGACAGGGCTTCTAGCTCCTACAATGAGCAGTTCTTC; cdr3_aa: CASSINRDRASSSYNEQFF
d_call: TRBD2; v_call: TRBV4-2; clone_size: .; j_call: TRBJ2-3; cdr3_nt: TGTGCCAGCAGCCAAGAATTGATAGGGACTACCAACACAGACACGCAGTATTTT; cdr3_aa: CASSQELIGTTNTDTQYF
d_call: .; v_call: TRBV14; clone_size: .; j_call: TRBJ2-1; cdr3_nt: TGTGCCAGCAGCCCCGGGCTGGAGCAGTTCTTC; cdr3_aa: CASSPGLEQFF
d_call: TRBD2; v_call: TRBV20-1; clone_size: .; j_call: TRBJ2-5; cdr3_nt: TGCAGTGCTAGGGCGACTAGCGGGAGGGCCCGGCAAGAGACCCAGTACTTC; cdr3_aa: CSARATSGRARQETQYF
d_call: TRBD1; v_call: TRBV9; clone_size: .; j_call: TRBJ1-2; cdr3_nt: TGTGCCAGCAGCGTAGATGACGGGGGACAGTCCTATGGCTACACCTTC; cdr3_aa: CASSVDDGGQSYGYTF
d_call: TRBD2; v_call: TRBV7-2; clone_size: .; j_call: TRBJ2-5; cdr3_nt: TGTGCCAGCAGCTTAGTTCGTCCTAGCGGGACAGAGACCCAGTACTTC; cdr3_aa: CASSLVRPSGTETQYF
d_call: .; v_call: TRBV28; clone_size: .; j_call: TRBJ2-5; cdr3_nt: TGTGCCAGCAGTTTTCCCTTGGTTAACAGGGAGCACGGAGAGACCCAGTACTTC; cdr3_aa: CASSFPLVNREHGETQYF
d_call: TRBD2; v_call: TRBV9; clone_size: .; j_call: TRBJ2-3; cdr3_nt: TGTGCCAGCAGCGCCTCGACTAGCGGCAGATCCGGCGTATTAGGAGATACGCAGTATTTT; cdr3_aa: CASSASTSGRSGVLGDTQYF
d_call: TRBD1; v_call: TRBV12-3/TRBV12-4; clone_size: .; j_call: TRBJ1-2; cdr3_nt: TGTGCCAGCAGCTCGTCACAGGGGAGCTACACCTTC; cdr3_aa: CASSSSQGSYTF
d_call: TRBD2; v_call: TRBV2; clone_size: once; j_call: TRBJ2-7; cdr3_nt: TGTGCCAGGGGACTAGCGGGAGGATACGAGCAGTACTTC; cdr3_aa: CARGLAGGYEQYF
d_call: .; v_call: TRBV19; clone_size: .; j_call: TRBJ2-4; cdr3_nt: TGTGCCAGTAACCCCCCGGGGGATTTGGACATTCAGTACTTC; cdr3_aa: CASNPPGDLDIQYF
d_call: TRBD1; v_call: TRBV28; clone_size: .; j_call: TRBJ1-1; cdr3_nt: TGTGCCAGCAGTTTTTCGGGACAGACAAACACTGAAGCTTTCTTT; cdr3_aa: CASSFSGQTNTEAFF
d_call: TRBD2; v_call: TRBV2; clone_size: .; j_call: TRBJ2-1; cdr3_nt: TGTGCCAGCAAGCGGGGGGTCAATGAGCAGTTCTTC; cdr3_aa: CASKRGVNEQFF
d_call: TRBD2; v_call: TRBV14; clone_size: few; j_call: TRBJ2-1; cdr3_nt: TGTGCCAGCAGCCAATGGGGACTAGCGAGGAATGAGCAGTTCTTC; cdr3_aa: CASSQWGLARNEQFF
d_call: .; v_call: TRBV20-1; clone_size: .; j_call: TRBJ2-5; cdr3_nt: TGCAGTGCCGATCGTGCTACGGAGCAGTACTTC; cdr3_aa: CSADRATEQYF
d_call: .; v_call: TRBV7-2; clone_size: .; j_call: TRBJ1-5; cdr3_nt: TGTGCCAGCAGCTTAGGAGAACTTAATAGCAATCAGCCCCAGCATTTT; cdr3_aa: CASSLGELNSNQPQHF
d_call: .; v_call: TRBV7-9; clone_size: .; j_call: TRBJ2-2; cdr3_nt: TGTGCCAGCAGCTTATTTCCGGGCGGGGAGCTGTTTTTT; cdr3_aa: CASSLFPGGELFF
d_call: TRBD2; v_call: TRBV7-2; clone_size: few; j_call: TRBJ2-5; cdr3_nt: TGTGCCAGCAGCCTAGCGGGGGGATCCCAAGAGACCCAGTACTTC; cdr3_aa: CASSLAGGSQETQYF
d_call: .; v_call: TRBV12-3/TRBV12-4; clone_size: .; j_call: TRBJ2-1; cdr3_nt: TGTGCCAGCAGAAACCTTTTGGACGGATACAATGAGCAGTTCTTC; cdr3_aa: CASRNLLDGYNEQFF
d_call: .; v_call: TRBV5-5; clone_size: few; j_call: TRBJ2-1; cdr3_nt: TGTGCCAGCAGCGAGGGACGGGCCAATGAGCAGTTCTTC; cdr3_aa: CASSEGRANEQFF
d_call: TRBD2; v_call: TRBV12-3/TRBV12-4; clone_size: .; j_call: TRBJ2-7; cdr3_nt: TGTGCCAGCAGCCCCTCGACTAGCGGAAGGACCTACGAGCAGTACTTC; cdr3_aa: CASSPSTSGRTYEQYF
d_call: .; v_call: TRBV30; clone_size: .; j_call: TRBJ1-2; cdr3_nt: TGTGCCTGGAGTGTAGGGATCCTTAGCTACACCTTC; cdr3_aa: CAWSVGILSYTF
d_call: .; v_call: TRBV7-3; clone_size: few; j_call: TRBJ2-6; cdr3_nt: TGTGCCAGCAGCAAAGGGGGATCTGGGGCCAACGTCCTGACTTTC; cdr3_aa: CASSKGGSGANVLTF
d_call: .; v_call: TRBV20-1; clone_size: .; j_call: TRBJ2-5; cdr3_nt: TGCAGTGCTAGAGATACTAGGGTGGAGACCCAGTACTTC; cdr3_aa: CSARDTRVETQYF
d_call: TRBD2; v_call: TRBV20-1; clone_size: .; j_call: TRBJ2-7; cdr3_nt: TGCAGTGCTAGAATTGATGCGGCGGGGGGATCCTACGAGCAGTACTTC; cdr3_aa: CSARIDAAGGSYEQYF
d_call: .; v_call: TRBV29-1; clone_size: .; j_call: TRBJ2-5; cdr3_nt: TGCAGCGTTGAGCGAGTGGGGGTCGGGGAGACCCAGTACTTC; cdr3_aa: CSVERVGVGETQYF
d_call: TRBD1; v_call: TRBV20-1; clone_size: few; j_call: TRBJ1-2; cdr3_nt: TGCAGTGCTAAACAGGGGGATTATGGCTACACCTTC; cdr3_aa: CSAKQGDYGYTF
d_call: .; v_call: TRBV7-2; clone_size: .; j_call: TRBJ2-7; cdr3_nt: TGTGCCAGCAGCCCAGGCGTTTGGAAGGGCGAGCAGTACTTC; cdr3_aa: CASSPGVWKGEQYF
d_call: .; v_call: TRBV20-1; clone_size: .; j_call: TRBJ1-5; cdr3_nt: TGCAGTACTAGAGAGGACACGAACGTCAATCAGCCCCAGCATTTT; cdr3_aa: CSTREDTNVNQPQHF
d_call: TRBD1; v_call: TRBV19; clone_size: .; j_call: TRBJ2-7; cdr3_nt: TGTGCCAGTAGTATAGGACAGGGGAGCTCCTACGAGCAGTACTTC; cdr3_aa: CASSIGQGSSYEQYF
d_call: TRBD1; v_call: TRBV12-3/TRBV12-4; clone_size: .; j_call: TRBJ2-1; cdr3_nt: TGTGCCAGCAGTTCCGGGACAGGGGTATATGAGCAGTTCTTC; cdr3_aa: CASSSGTGVYEQFF
d_call: .; v_call: TRBV7-9; clone_size: .; j_call: TRBJ1-2; cdr3_nt: TGTGCCAGCAGCTTAGCCTCGGCTGGTTACACCTTC; cdr3_aa: CASSLASAGYTF
d_call: .; v_call: TRBV25-1; clone_size: .; j_call: TRBJ1-2; cdr3_nt: TGTGCCAGCAGTTACTCAGGGGACCCAAGGAGGTATGGCTACACCTTC; cdr3_aa: CASSYSGDPRRYGYTF
d_call: .; v_call: TRBV10-3; clone_size: .; j_call: TRBJ1-1; cdr3_nt: TGTGCCATCAGTGTGGGCAGGATGAACACTGAAGCTTTCTTT; cdr3_aa: CAISVGRMNTEAFF
d_call: TRBD1; v_call: TRBV6-1; clone_size: many; j_call: TRBJ2-3; cdr3_nt: TGTGCCAGCAGTGGCCTCCCCGGGACAGGGACAGATACGCAGTATTTT; cdr3_aa: CASSGLPGTGTDTQYF
d_call: TRBD2; v_call: TRBV29-1; clone_size: .; j_call: TRBJ2-7; cdr3_nt: TGCAGCGTTGAAGTCTCGGGGAGGGACGAGCAGTACTTC; cdr3_aa: CSVEVSGRDEQYF
d_call: TRBD1; v_call: TRBV2; clone_size: .; j_call: TRBJ2-7; cdr3_nt: TGTGCCAGCAGGGGGACAGGATTTCTCGAGCAGTACTTC; cdr3_aa: CASRGTGFLEQYF
d_call: .; v_call: TRBV6-5; clone_size: few; j_call: TRBJ2-7; cdr3_nt: TGTGCCAGCAGTCATGACAGGTACTCCTACGAGCAGTACTTC; cdr3_aa: CASSHDRYSYEQYF
d_call: .; v_call: TRBV3-1; clone_size: .; j_call: TRBJ1-2; cdr3_nt: TGTGCCAGTCATGGACCTGCTAACTATGGCTACACCTTC; cdr3_aa: CASHGPANYGYTF